One and the same sample provided the 10 T cell receptor beta chains below, sequenced in a study of Ad26.COV2.S vaccination and SARS-CoV-2 variants. Treatment of the sample: some 20 received Ad26.COV2.S at low or high dose, single or two shots; a few received placebo; per-sample allocation not given. Day 63 after the first injection of vaccine or placebo was the sampling time. Assay used: immunoSEQ multiplex PCR; TCRdb lists only in-frame clones, some missing. The top ten clones hold approximately 2.5% of a sample with fewer than 500,000 clones, roughly 89% of them seen once. The material was peripheral blood, obtained in a trial of Ad26.COV2.S vaccine versus placebo. The receptors derive from a person aged 18 to 65 who received the Ad26.COV2.S COVID-19 vaccine or a placebo.

V gene TRBV28 combines with J gene TRBJ2-7, with 10 bases lining up with TRBD2. The V and J ends lost 9 bases and 7 bases, in that order; junction bases with no gene match: 9. From germline, CDR1 is MDHEN and CDR2 SYDVKM. This CDR3 has 13 residues. The chain's CDR3 is CASRPSGSREQYV. CDR3 coding DNA: TGTGCCAGTCGACCTAGCGGGAGTCGTGAGCAGTACGTC.

The chain joins TRBV18 to TRBJ2-7; 11 positions agree with TRBD1. Trimming took 3 bases from V and 7 from J; bases not matched to a gene: 8. The CDR3 sequence is 15 residues long. Per germline, CDR1 KGHSH and CDR2 LQKENI. The CDR3 reads CASSPPGQGVVEQYV. In DNA form, the CDR3 reads TGTGCCAGCTCACCGCCGGGACAGGGGGTAGTGGAGCAGTACGTC.

The chain links TRBV5-4 to TRBJ2-3; D gene unclear. V lost 3 bases to trimming and J lost 3 bases, with 17 bases between them. The CDR3 is 16 residues long. Germline V CDR1 and CDR2: SGHNT, YYREEE (reference sequence). CDR3 sequence (DNA): TGTGCCAGCAGCTCTAAAACGTCTGGAAGTACAGATACGCAGTATTTT. Amino acid sequence: CASSSKTSGSTDTQYF.

The V call is TRBV5-1, the J call TRBJ1-1; D gene uncertain. Trimming took 0 bases from V and 2 from J, leaving 14 bases between them. CDR1 is SGHRS and CDR2 is YFSETQ in the germline V gene. The CDR3 is 16 amino acids. The CDR3 loop is CASSLVTGGPNTEAFF. CDR3 nucleotide sequence: TGCGCCAGCAGCTTGGTGACGGGCGGACCAAACACTGAAGCTTTCTTT.

The rearrangement uses TRBV4-1 and TRBJ2-1; D may be TRBD2 (5 bases). The ends were cut back, 0 bases at V and 8 bases at J, with 14 bases in the middle. Germline-derived CDR1 and CDR2 are MGHRA and YSYEKL. There are 15 residues in the CDR3. CDR3 residues: CASSQDSTGFDEQFF. The CDR3 nucleotides read TGCGCCAGCAGCCAAGATTCAACGGGGTTCGATGAGCAGTTCTTC.

To note about this clone: Other DNA variants within this sample encode the same CDR3. The chain couples TRBV7-3 to TRBJ1-1; no reliable D call. The germline gives CDR1 SGHTA, CDR2 FQGTGA. Trimming cost V 0 bases and J 1 base, with 6 bases left between them. The CDR3 consists of 14 residues. CDR3 loop: CASSLTGPNTEAFF. The CDR3 DNA is TGTGCCAGCAGCTTAACGGGCCCGAACACTGAAGCTTTCTTT.

This sequence joins TRBV6-5 and TRBJ2-5; 7 bases agree with TRBD1. Per germline, CDR1 MNHEY and CDR2 SVGAGI. The length of the CDR3 is 15 residues. Trimming at V came to 6 bases and at J to 2 bases, leaving 9 bases not matched to a gene. The CDR3, as DNA: TGTGCCAGCAGCCCGCTTGGGACAGTGCAAGAGACCCAGTACTTC. As protein: CASSPLGTVQETQYF.

J is TRBJ1-5 and V is TRBV7-8; D is unclear. The germline V gene has CDR1 SGHVS and CDR2 FQNEAQ. This CDR3 has 14 amino acids. V lost 2 bases, J lost 3 bases, and 8 bases lay in between. The CDR3 loop reads CASSLTQYNQPQHF. CDR3 bases: TGTGCCAGCAGCTTAACACAGTACAATCAGCCCCAGCATTTT.

The chain combines TRBV11-3 with TRBJ2-1; TRBD1 matches 7 bases. Per germline, CDR1 SGHNT and CDR2 YENEEA. The CDR3 covers 15 residues. Trimming removed 1 base from V and 9 bases from J; junction bases left unmatched: 9. The CDR3 sequence is CASSLVSHRGAEQFF. Written as DNA, the CDR3 is TGTGCCAGCAGCTTAGTCTCCCACAGGGGTGCTGAGCAGTTCTTC.

The CDR3: CASSVGGGVETQYF. The CDR3 DNA follows: TGTGCCAGCAGCGTAGGGGGAGGGGTGGAGACCCAGTACTTC. The chain has TRBV9 and TRBJ2-5, with 7 bases fitting TRBD2. This CDR3 has 14 residues. CDR1 is SGDLS, CDR2 YYNGEE, per germline. V shed 0 bases and J 5 bases; nucleotides not matched to a gene: 4.